A selection of T cell receptor beta chains follows, all from one sample in a study of OX40 agonist ivuxolimab in advanced cancers. Method: immunoSEQ multiplex PCR; TCRdb's copy keeps in-frame clones and lacks some. In the table there are tens of thousands of clones, approximately 91% of which are singletons. The specimen comprised CD4+ or CD8+ T cells sorted from blood, sampled in a trial of the OX40 agonist ivuxolimab. Receptors originate from an adult with an advanced solid tumor such as melanoma, head and neck, liver or kidney cancer. Both conserved end residues are part of each CDR3. A D gene is named only where the DNA matches it firmly. Rows give clone size only sometimes, using once, few, many, or a class for an expanded clone.

size,length,J,V,D,DNA,CDR3
.,15,TRBJ1-1,TRBV7-6,TRBD1,TGTGCCAGCAGCATGAACCAGGGGGCAATGGCTGAAGCTTTCTTT,CASSMNQGAMAEAFF
once,14,TRBJ2-7,TRBV2,TRBD1,TGTGCCAGCAGTGAAGACAGGGGGCCATACGAGCAGTACTTC,CASSEDRGPYEQYF
.,15,TRBJ2-1,TRBV5-1,TRBD1,TGCGCCAGCAGCTTGACAGGGGAAGTGAGGAATGAGCAGTTCTTC,CASSLTGEVRNEQFF
.,15,TRBJ2-1,TRBV25-1,TRBD2,TGTGCCAGCAGTGAAGTCAAAGCGGGAGGCGATGAGCAGTTCTTC,CASSEVKAGGDEQFF
.,13,TRBJ1-1,TRBV19,TRBD1,TGTGCCAGTAGTCCAGGACAGGCCCCCACAGTTTTCTTT,CASSPGQAPTVFF
.,13,TRBJ2-5,TRBV10-1,TRBD1,TGCGCCAGCAGCTTCGGGACAGGGGAGACCCAGTACTTC,CASSFGTGETQYF
.,14,TRBJ2-1,TRBV11-2,.,TGTGCCAGCAGCCGAGACTCGAGCTACAATGAGCAGTTCTTC,CASSRDSSYNEQFF
.,15,TRBJ2-3,TRBV2,TRBD2,TGTGCCAGCAGTGAGCGGGAGGGCTACACAGATACGCAGTATTTT,CASSEREGYTDTQYF
once,15,TRBJ2-7,TRBV9,TRBD1,TGTGCCAGCAGCACCGGGACAGGTACAACCTACGAGCAGTACTTC,CASSTGTGTTYEQYF
.,14,TRBJ2-5,TRBV2,TRBD1,TGTGCCAGCTTGGGACAGGGTGATCAAGAGACCCAGTACTTC,CASLGQGDQETQYF
.,15,TRBJ1-6,TRBV19,TRBD1,TGTGCCAGTAGCCCTACCCCAGGGGGACCTTCACCCCTCCACTTT,CASSPTPGGPSPLHF
.,13,TRBJ1-2,TRBV29-1,.,TGCAGCGTTGAAGAGGAAGGGCTATATGGCTACACCTTC,CSVEEEGLYGYTF
.,15,TRBJ2-7,TRBV18,.,TGTGCCAGCTCACTCTCGTCAGGGGGGGAGTACGAGCAGTACTTC,CASSLSSGGEYEQYF
.,16,TRBJ1-3,TRBV30,.,TGTGCCTGGAGTTCAGAGGGACGGAACTCTGGAAACACCATATATTTT,CAWSSEGRNSGNTIYF
once,20,TRBJ2-4,TRBV7-6,TRBD2,TGTGCCAGCAGCGCAGCGGCGGCCCTAGCGGGAGTCGGCGCCAAAAACATTCAGTACTTC,CASSAAAALAGVGAKNIQYF
few,11,TRBJ1-1,TRBV19,.,TGTGCCAGTAGGACGGGACAAGCGACTTTCTTT,CASRTGQATFF
.,14,TRBJ1-4,TRBV2,.,TGTGCCAGCAGTGAAGCGTACATTAATGAAAAACTGTTTTTT,CASSEAYINEKLFF
few,14,TRBJ2-5,TRBV5-1,.,TGCGCCAGCAGCTTGGCGATAGCCCAAGAGACCCAGTACTTC,CASSLAIAQETQYF
.,16,TRBJ2-1,TRBV5-1,TRBD2,TGCGCCAGCAGCTTACGGGGTAGCGGGGGAGGCAATGAGCAGTTCTTC,CASSLRGSGGGNEQFF
.,13,TRBJ2-1,TRBV9,.,TGTGCCAGCAGCGTATCTGCAAACAATGAGCAGTTCTTC,CASSVSANNEQFF
.,14,TRBJ1-1,TRBV6-6,TRBD1,TGTGCCAGCAGCAGGGACAGGGTGAAAACTGAAGCTTTCTTT,CASSRDRVKTEAFF
.,14,TRBJ1-1,TRBV7-9,.,TGTGCCAGCAGCTTTGGAGTGACGAACACTGAAGCTTTCTTT,CASSFGVTNTEAFF
once,15,TRBJ2-7,TRBV5-1,TRBD1,TGCGCCAGCAGCCTGGCGGCAGGGGGCTCCTACGAGCAGTACTTC,CASSLAAGGSYEQYF
.,15,TRBJ2-1,TRBV9,.,TGTGCCAGCAGTGGGGGGACGGTTGGGATTAATGAGCAGTTCTTC,CASSGGTVGINEQFF
.,15,TRBJ1-5,TRBV28,.,TGTGCCAGCAGTCCCCCCCCTGGGCGCAATCAGCCCCAGCATTTT,CASSPPPGRNQPQHF
.,13,TRBJ2-2,TRBV5-1,.,TGCGCCAGCAGCGAATTCCCATCTGGGGAGCTGTTTTTT,CASSEFPSGELFF
.,11,TRBJ2-5,TRBV20-1,TRBD2,TGCAGTGCTAGATCCAGACTAGCTACGTACTTC,CSARSRLATYF
.,14,TRBJ2-1,TRBV7-3,.,TGTGCCAGCAGCTTCTACGCAACAAGCGGTGAGCAGTTCTTC,CASSFYATSGEQFF
.,14,TRBJ1-1,TRBV28,.,TGTGCCAGCAGTTACCCGGGGGGGAACACTGAAGCTTTCTTT,CASSYPGGNTEAFF
.,17,TRBJ2-1,TRBV29-1,TRBD2,TGCAGCGTTGAGGAGGGACTAGCGGGAGAATTCTACAATGAGCAGTTCTTC,CSVEEGLAGEFYNEQFF
.,12,TRBJ2-7,TRBV29-1,.,TGCAGCGTTGAAGATGAACCCTACGAGCAGTACTTC,CSVEDEPYEQYF
.,16,TRBJ2-5,TRBV15,TRBD2,TGTGCCACCAGCAGAGGGGTAGCGGGACCCCAAGAGACCCAGTACTTC,CATSRGVAGPQETQYF
.,12,TRBJ2-7,TRBV27,.,TGTGCCAGCAGTTTGCCTGGACAGTATCTGTACTTC,CASSLPGQYLYF
.,13,TRBJ2-7,TRBV6-1,TRBD2,TGTGCCACCCTGACTAGCGGGAGATACGAGCAGTACTTC,CATLTSGRYEQYF
.,14,TRBJ2-7,TRBV7-2,.,TGTGCCAGCAGCTTTTCGGCTGACGTGGGGGGGCAGTACTTC,CASSFSADVGGQYF
.,13,TRBJ2-7,TRBV6-6,TRBD2,TGTGCCAGCCGAGCGGGGGGTAATTACGAGCAGTACTTC,CASRAGGNYEQYF
.,14,TRBJ2-2,TRBV10-3,.,TGTGCCATCACCGGTACGGGAGCAAACGGGGAGCTGTTTTTT,CAITGTGANGELFF